This entry lists 25 T cell receptor beta chains sequenced from one sample in a study of blood T cell repertoires in COVID-19. The protocol was immunoSEQ multiplex PCR, while the TCRdb copy is restricted to in-frame clones and leaves out a portion. The data contain some 77,000 clones, 90% of them seen just once; the ten biggest clones take up 4.3%. The specimen was peripheral blood. These receptors all stem from a woman older than 75 with active or convalescent COVID-19.

The chain joins TRBV15 to TRBJ2-1; 10 bases are shared with TRBD2. This CDR3 contains 18 residues. The V gene's germline CDR1 is LNHNV and CDR2 YYDKDF (reference sequence). With 1 base clipped from V and 6 bases from J, the junction kept 12 bases outside the gene matches. CDR3 sequence (DNA): TGTGCCACCAGCAGAGTTTTGGCTAGCGGGAGATTAGGCAATGAGCAGTTCTTC. Translated, it gives CATSRVLASGRLGNEQFF. Combining the CDR3 with reference TRBV15 and TRBJ2-1 gives the whole variable domain DAMVIQNPRYQVTQFGKPVTLSCSQTLNHNVMYWYQQKSSQAPKLLFHYYDKDFNNEADTPDNFQSRRPNTSFCFLDIRSPGLGDTAMYLCATSRVLASGRLGNEQFFGPGTRLTVL.

The V gene is TRBV19, the J gene TRBJ2-5, with D perhaps TRBD2 (5 bases). Germline CDR1 is LNHDA and CDR2 is SQIVND (reference sequence). V lost 6 bases and J lost 4, with 15 bases in between. This CDR3 has 14 residues. The CDR3 region is CASSRISRGETQYF. CDR3 DNA: TGTGCCAGTAGCCGAATTAGCCGGGGAGAGACCCAGTACTTC. The full variable domain, its missing parts supplied by reference TRBV19 and TRBJ2-5, is DGGITQSPKYLFRKEGQNVTLSCEQNLNHDAMYWYRQDPGQGLRLIYYSQIVNDFQKGDIAEGYSVSREKKESFPLTVTSAQKNPTAFYLCASSRISRGETQYFGPGTRLLVL.

This clone was detected once. CDR3 protein: CASSGRDRFPYEQYF. As DNA, the CDR3 is TGTGCCAGCAGCGGCCGGGACAGGTTCCCCTACGAGCAGTACTTC. The chain recombines TRBV7-2 with TRBJ2-7; 8 nucleotides match TRBD1. This CDR3 spans 15 amino acids. In germline, CDR1 is SGHTA, CDR2 FQGNSA. J gave up 2 bases and V 5 bases, and 8 bases lay outside the gene matches.

Only one count was recorded for this clone. The chain uses TRBV5-5 and TRBJ1-1; a weak D match, TRBD1 (5 bases). CDR1 is SGHKS, CDR2 YYEKEE, per germline (reference sequence). This CDR3 is 14 amino acids long. Between the trimmed V and J ends, which lost 1 base and 3 bases, there was a span of 10 bases. DNA for the CDR3: TGTGCCAGCAGCTTGCCAGGGAGGGACACTGAAGCTTTCTTT. It specifies CASSLPGRDTEAFF.

The chain links TRBV4-2 to TRBJ2-3, with TRBD2 matching 9 bases. The CDR3 spans 18 residues. CDR1 is LGHNA and CDR2 is YNFKEQ in the germline V gene. After removal of 2 bases from V and 0 bases from J, the junction contained 9 bases not matched to a gene. The CDR3 nucleotides are TGTGCCAGCAGCCAATTTGTAGCGGGAGAGCCTAGCACAGATACGCAGTATTTT. Translation: CASSQFVAGEPSTDTQYF.

The chain uses TRBV6-2 or TRBV6-3 and TRBJ2-1; D might be TRBD2 (6 bases). The CDR3 runs to 14 residues. Germline V CDR1 and CDR2: MNHEY, SVGEGT. Trimming took off 5 bases at V and 2 bases at J, with 10 bases between the two ends. This CDR3 is CASSPGLTYNEQFF. CDR3 DNA: TGTGCCAGCAGTCCGGGACTCACCTACAATGAGCAGTTCTTC.

The chain carries TRBV6-5 and TRBJ2-7; weak D call: TRBD2 (5 bases). The CDR3 sequence is 14 residues long. V dropped 6 bases and J dropped 0 bases, with 12 bases sitting between them. The V gene's germline CDR1 is MNHEY and CDR2 SVGAGI. In DNA form, the CDR3 reads TGTGCCAGCAGCCGAAGCGGACTCTCCTACGAGCAGTACTTC. Its protein is CASSRSGLSYEQYF.

The rearrangement joins TRBV11-3 to TRBJ2-1; 11 bases match TRBD2. With V trimmed by 4 bases and J by 3 bases, 2 bases remained unmatched. Germline V lookup: CDR1 SGHNT, CDR2 YENEEA. The CDR3 is 15 residues long. DNA for the CDR3: TGTGCCAGCAGCTCCGGGACTAGCGGCTACAATGAGCAGTTCTTC. Translating gives CASSSGTSGYNEQFF.

The CDR3 DNA follows: TGTGCCAGCAGCCCGAGCGGGTCCTACAATGAGCAGTTCTTC. Its translation is CASSPSGSYNEQFF. V and J are TRBV11-2 and TRBJ2-1; tentative D call: TRBD2 (6 bases). The CDR3 is 14 residues long. The germline gives CDR1 SGHAT, CDR2 FQNNGV. The V end was cut by 5 bases, the J end by 1 base, with 9 bases between.

CDR3 region: CASSMGLAGAETQYF. The DNA for the CDR3 is TGCGCCAGCAGCATGGGACTAGCGGGAGCAGAGACCCAGTACTTC. This chain joins TRBV5-1 and TRBJ2-5; 14 bases are shared with TRBD2. V lost 4 bases to trimming and J lost 4 bases; unmatched junction nucleotides: 3. Germline assignment: CDR1 SGHRS and CDR2 YFSETQ. The CDR3 sequence is 15 residues long.

In this sample, this clone turned up once. CDR3 loop: CASSLILQNSPLHF. The CDR3 DNA is TGTGCCAGCAGTTTAATTCTCCAGAATTCACCCCTCCACTTT. The chain uses TRBV28 and TRBJ1-6; the D is unclear. V lost 2 bases to trimming and J lost 7 bases, with 9 bases between them. The CDR3 is 14 amino acids. Germline lookup yields CDR1 MDHEN and CDR2 SYDVKM.

This chain joins TRBV9 and TRBJ2-7; a weak D match, TRBD1 (6 bases). The CDR3 covers 14 residues. Looked up from germline, CDR1 is SGDLS and CDR2 is YYNGEE. V was cut by 0 bases and J by 2 bases, with 9 bases left in between. The CDR3 DNA sequence: TGTGCCAGCAGCGTAGAGACAGGTCCCTACGAGCAGTACTTC. This translates into CASSVETGPYEQYF.

The chain combines TRBV28 with TRBJ2-7; perhaps TRBD1 as D (6 bases). CDR3 length: 15 amino acids. Germline V gives CDR1 MDHEN, CDR2 SYDVKM. V was shortened by 5 bases and J by 6 bases, with 20 bases between the two germline ends. The CDR3 DNA is TGTGCCAGCAGTCCCCCAGGGGACCTGACGGGCGAGCAGTACTTC. Translating it yields CASSPPGDLTGEQYF.

The V and J genes are TRBV4-3 and TRBJ2-1, with TRBD2 matching over 7 bases. The J segment lost 15 bases and the V segment lost 0 bases, leaving 8 bases of the junction unmatched. Germline CDR1 and CDR2: LGHNA and YSLEER. The CDR3 contains 13 residues. The CDR3 DNA reads TGCGCCAGCAGCCAAGATCGGTCTAGCGGTTCGTTCTTC. Protein product: CASSQDRSSGSFF.

This sequence joins TRBV9 and TRBJ2-2; D uncertain. CDR1 is SGDLS, CDR2 YYNGEE, per germline. The CDR3 covers 15 residues. V lost 4 bases, J lost 1 base, and 11 bases lay in between. The CDR3 spells CASSSSYLNTGELFF. The CDR3 bases are TGTGCCAGCAGCAGTTCCTACTTGAACACCGGGGAGCTGTTTTTT.

A remark on this clone: The missing conserved phenylalanine or tryptophan at the end of this CDR3 makes a read error likely. The DNA is left out, because the CDR3 cannot be placed on it with certainty; the CDR3 is given as TCRdb lists it. The chain recombines TRBV11-3 with TRBJ1-2; the table's D call TRBD1 went unverified against the DNA. Germline CDR1 and CDR2: SGHNT and YENEEA. Including both end residues, the CDR3 is 9 amino acids long. The CDR3 sequence: CASSLEAGC.

V gene TRBV5-1 combines with J gene TRBJ1-2; 8 nucleotides line up with TRBD1. The junction had 3 bases not matched to a gene; V was cut back by 0 bases and J by 5 bases. CDR3 size: 14 residues. From germline, CDR1 is SGHRS and CDR2 YFSETQ. This CDR3 is CASSLGGQDYGYTF. For the CDR3, the DNA is TGCGCCAGCAGCTTGGGGGGACAGGATTATGGCTACACCTTC.

This chain links TRBV6-2 or TRBV6-3 with TRBJ2-3; 7 nucleotides align to TRBD2. Trimming at V came to 0 bases and at J to 3 bases, leaving 9 bases not matched to a gene. The CDR3 sequence is 17 residues long. CDR1 MNHEY and CDR2 SVGEGT come from the germline V gene. The CDR3 sequence: CASSYSRVAGATDTQYF. The CDR3 nucleotides are TGTGCCAGCAGTTACTCCCGGGTGGCGGGAGCTACAGATACGCAGTATTTT.

This rearrangement joins TRBV18 to TRBJ1-1; D gene ambiguous. V was cut by 2 bases and J by 4 bases, with 23 bases left in between. This CDR3 has 18 amino acids. Germline-derived CDR1 and CDR2 are KGHSH and LQKENI. CDR3 loop: CASSPSSTVGRVSTEAFF. The CDR3 region has the DNA TGTGCCAGCTCACCATCTTCTACAGTAGGGCGGGTTAGCACTGAAGCTTTCTTT.

This clone showed up just a few times. V and J are TRBV7-6 and TRBJ2-7; the D gene is possibly TRBD1 (5 bases). The V end lost 1 base, the J end lost 3 bases, and 13 bases lay between the germline ends. The germline V gene has CDR1 SGHVS and CDR2 FNYEAQ. The CDR3 contains 15 residues. CDR3 region: CASSLEQDPYYEQYF. As DNA, the CDR3 is TGTGCCAGCAGCTTAGAACAGGATCCTTACTACGAGCAGTACTTC.

The CDR3 coding sequence is TGCGCCAGCAGCTCGGGACAGAACTATGGCTACACCTTC. Translation gives CASSSGQNYGYTF. The V and J genes are TRBV5-1 and TRBJ1-2; TRBD1 matches at 7 bases. The CDR3 has 13 amino acids. Germline CDR1 SGHRS, CDR2 YFSETQ. Trimming took 3 bases from V and 2 from J; bases not matched to a gene: 1.

The V and J genes are TRBV6-5 and TRBJ2-7; no reliable D call. Trimming took off 5 bases at V and 1 base at J, with 12 bases between the two ends. This CDR3 contains 14 residues. CDR1 is MNHEY, CDR2 SVGAGI, per germline. CDR3 bases: TGTGCCAGCAGTCTAACAACTACATCCTACGAGCAGTACTTC. This codes for CASSLTTTSYEQYF.

V and J are TRBV6-5 and TRBJ1-6; 7 bases agree with TRBD1. V lost 0 bases to trimming and J lost 10 bases; unmatched junction nucleotides: 6. CDR1 and CDR2 from the germline V gene are MNHEY and SVGAGI. This CDR3 region has 15 residues. The CDR3 protein is CASSYSIDRASPLHF. The CDR3 bases are TGTGCCAGCAGTTACTCGATAGACAGGGCGTCACCCCTCCACTTT.

The chain combines TRBV6-5 with TRBJ1-1; possible D gene TRBD1, 6 bases. Germline CDR1 MNHEY, CDR2 SVGAGI. The CDR3 has 15 amino acids. Trimming took off 10 bases at V and 2 bases at J, with 20 bases between the two ends. CDR3 nucleotides: TGTGCCACCAGGGACGACAGGAATTCCAACACTGAAGCTTTCTTT. Its translation is CATRDDRNSNTEAFF.

The rearrangement links TRBV19 to TRBJ1-5, with TRBD1 matching 8 bases. CDR3 length: 13 amino acids. Germline loops: CDR1 LNHDA, CDR2 SQIVND (reference sequence). The junction had 6 bases not matched to a gene; V was cut back by 7 bases and J by 7 bases. The CDR3 protein is CASNDRGRQPQHF. The CDR3 bases are TGTGCCAGTAATGACAGGGGACGGCAGCCCCAGCATTTT. Complete variable domain (other parts from reference TRBV19 and TRBJ1-5): DGGITQSPKYLFRKEGQNVTLSCEQNLNHDAMYWYRQDPGQGLRLIYYSQIVNDFQKGDIAEGYSVSREKKESFPLTVTSAQKNPTAFYLCASNDRGRQPQHFGDGTRLSIL.